One sample yielded the 16 T cell receptor beta chains listed below, sequenced in a study of blood T cells in healthy people across ages. Using a J-beta primer mix together with a sample-barcoded 5' primer, a second PCR was run for about 6 to 11 cycles. TCRdb re-called the 5' RACE reads through MiXCR, storing one row per CDR3 protein. The table shows approximately 600,000 distinct CDR3 sequences, with 58% occurring only once. What was sequenced was blood. All receptors come from a man aged 55 to 70 in good health.

The V and J genes are TRBV4-1 and TRBJ2-1, with D perhaps TRBD2 (7 bases). The germline CDR1 and CDR2 sequences are MGHRA and YSYEKL. With 5 bases removed from V and 9 bases from J, the gap between germline ends came to 29 bases. This CDR3 region has 18 residues. Here the CDR3 DNA reads TGCGCCAGCAGCGGGGGGCTTGGAGGAGCGGGGATAATTCGTGAGCAGTTCTTC. Translation: CASSGGLGGAGIIREQFF.

This clonotype was seen more than once but under ten times. The chain uses TRBV10-3 and TRBJ2-5, with 9 bases fitting TRBD1. The J call may be faulty, since TRBJ2-7 better matches the DNA end. Germline V lookup: CDR1 ENHRY, CDR2 SYGVKD. CDR3 length equals 15 residues. The CDR3, as DNA: TGTGCCATCAGTGAGTCGGGACAGGGATTCTACGAGCAGTACTTC. Protein product: CAISESGQGFYEQYF.

The chain combines TRBV7-9 with TRBJ2-5; D is undetermined. Looked up from germline, CDR1 is SEHNR and CDR2 is FQNEAQ (reference sequence). The CDR3 is 12 amino acids. With 4 bases removed from V and 7 bases from J, the gap between germline ends came to 10 bases. The CDR3 nucleotides read TGTGCCAGCAGCTCCCCGGCCTTGACCCAGTACTTC. As protein: CASSSPALTQYF.

This clonotype was recorded once. The rearrangement uses TRBV6-1 and TRBJ2-1; perhaps TRBD2 as D (6 bases). This CDR3 has 14 residues. V shed 8 bases and J shed 3 bases, with 14 bases lying between them. The germline CDR1 and CDR2 sequences are MNHNS and SASEGT. CDR3 bases: TGTGCCAGCCGTCTAGCGTCCGTCTACAATGAGCAGTTCTTC. This sequence encodes CASRLASVYNEQFF.

This clonotype was counted only a few times. CDR3 protein: CASSPQVVGHNEQFF. In DNA form, the CDR3 reads TGCGCCAGCAGCCCCCAAGTGGTGGGCCACAATGAGCAGTTCTTC. The chain has TRBV5-1 and TRBJ2-1, with D uncertain. The germline V and J ends were trimmed by 4 bases and 5 bases, with 16 bases remaining between them. CDR3 length: 15 residues. Per germline, CDR1 SGHRS and CDR2 YFSETQ.

The V gene is TRBV5-1, the J gene TRBJ2-1; 13 nucleotides line up with TRBD2. Germline lookup yields CDR1 SGHRS and CDR2 YFSETQ. V lost 4 bases, J lost 8 bases, and 9 bases stayed unmatched. The CDR3 loop spans 16 amino acids. As DNA, the CDR3 is TGCGCCAGCAGCGCCCAGACTAGCGGGGGGCTTGATGAGCAGTTCTTC. This encodes CASSAQTSGGLDEQFF.

This clonotype was seen more than once but under ten times. A clone one base away is much larger, so this may be a read error. Given the absence of the conserved phenylalanine or tryptophan at the CDR3 end, a read error is likely. The DNA is left out, because the CDR3 cannot be placed on it with certainty; the CDR3 is given as TCRdb lists it. The chain joins TRBV10-3 to TRBJ2-1; the table gives TRBD1 as D, unverified against the DNA. The CDR3 spans 16 amino acids, including both terminal residues. Germline-derived CDR1 and CDR2 are ENHRY and SYGVKD. CDR3 amino acids: CAISLGQGTYGYTFDS.

This clonotype was counted only a few times. This chain uses TRBV27 with TRBJ2-3, with D perhaps given as TRBD1 or TRBD2 (6 bases each). In germline, CDR1 is MNHEY, CDR2 SMNVEV (reference sequence). The CDR3 spans 15 residues. Trimming pared 5 bases from V and 7 bases from J, leaving 19 bases between. CDR3 loop: CASSPQSGAANTQYF. The CDR3 DNA sequence: TGTGCCAGCAGTCCCCAGTCGGGGGCGGCTAATACGCAGTATTTT.

The chain links TRBV5-1 to TRBJ2-1; the match to TRBD2 covers 11 bases. Germline V gene lookup returns CDR1 SGHRS and CDR2 YFSETQ. Unmatched junction bases numbered 12, after V lost 4 bases and J lost 9 bases. This CDR3 has 16 residues. CDR3 DNA: TGCGCCAGCAGCCCCCGTCTGGGGCTAGCGGGGGGTGAGCAGTTCTTC. Protein product: CASSPRLGLAGGEQFF.

This clonotype was recorded a few times. This chain joins TRBV5-1 and TRBJ2-1; TRBD2 aligns across 14 bases. The CDR3 extends over 16 amino acids. Germline CDR1 SGHRS, CDR2 YFSETQ. V gave up 4 bases and J gave up 10 bases; unmatched junction bases: 10. The CDR3 sequence: CASSATSGGARAEQFF. CDR3 coding DNA: TGCGCCAGCAGCGCGACTAGCGGGGGGGCAAGGGCCGAGCAGTTCTTC.

The CDR3 coding sequence is TGCAGTGCTAGAACCCAGGGCTTTGGCTACACCTTC. It specifies CSARTQGFGYTF. The chain recombines TRBV20-1 with TRBJ1-2, with a weak D call TRBD1 (5 bases). CDR3 length: 12 residues. V lost 2 bases to trimming and J lost 7 bases, with 11 bases between them. CDR1 and CDR2 (germline): DFQATT, SNEGSKA (reference sequence).

The chain has TRBV7-9 and TRBJ2-4, with D perhaps TRBD2 (5 bases). The CDR3 runs to 15 residues. In germline, CDR1 is SEHNR, CDR2 FQNEAQ (reference sequence). V was clipped by 5 bases and J by 1 base, with 12 bases between them. DNA for the CDR3: TGTGCCAGCAGCCATAGCGAATCGGCCAAAAACATTCAGTACTTC. This translates into CASSHSESAKNIQYF.

This chain uses TRBV7-9 with TRBJ2-3; 7 bases match TRBD1. The CDR3 has 15 residues. Per the germline V gene, CDR1 is SEHNR and CDR2 is FQNEAQ (reference sequence). V gave up 5 bases and J gave up 2 bases; unmatched junction bases: 7. The CDR3 spells CASSQVQGTTDTQYF. DNA of the CDR3: TGTGCCAGCAGCCAGGTACAGGGGACCACAGATACGCAGTATTTT.

CDR3 residues: CASSLDSENTEAFF. The DNA of the CDR3 is TGCGCCAGCAGCTTGGACAGCGAGAACACTGAAGCTTTCTTT. The rearrangement uses TRBV5-1 and TRBJ1-1, with D unresolved. V shed 0 bases and J shed 1 base, with 7 bases lying between them. Germline CDR1 and CDR2: SGHRS and YFSETQ. The CDR3 runs to 14 residues. The full variable domain, completed using reference TRBV5-1 and TRBJ1-1, is KAGVTQTPRYLIKTRGQQVTLSCSPISGHRSVSWYQQTPGQGLQFLFEYFSETQRNKGNFPGRFSGRQFSNSRSEMNVSTLELGDSALYLCASSLDSENTEAFFGQGTRLTVV.

The chain combines TRBV28 with TRBJ1-1; D not resolved. V shed 7 bases and J shed 4 bases, with 16 bases lying between them. Germline assignment: CDR1 MDHEN and CDR2 SYDVKM. The CDR3 is 14 amino acids. The DNA of the CDR3 is TGTGCCAGCACCTCAGATTCGCAGGTCACTGAAGCTTTCTTT. Translating it yields CASTSDSQVTEAFF.

This chain joins TRBV4-1 and TRBJ2-1; possible D gene TRBD1, 6 bases. The germline CDR1 and CDR2 sequences are MGHRA and YSYEKL. Trimming took 5 bases from V and 9 from J, leaving 17 bases between them. The CDR3 length is 14 residues. CDR3: CASSSTGTGGEQFF. CDR3 sequence (DNA): TGCGCCAGCAGCTCAACAGGGACCGGCGGTGAGCAGTTCTTC.